A selection of T cell receptor beta chains follows, all from one sample in a study of T cells in tumors after PD-1 blockade. Profiled with immunoSEQ multiplex PCR; TCRdb holds only in-frame clones, not every one. Counted here are around 1,700 clones, around 80% occurring once; the ten biggest clones make up 9.5% to 12%. Sequences were derived from tumor tissue, sampled after anti-PD-1 treatment. The source is a human donor with basal cell carcinoma. Each CDR3 is given with its conserved first and last residue. Each record gives: V gene, D gene, clone size, J gene, CDR3 DNA, CDR3 protein. The D gene is left open where the match is weak. Clone size is stated in some rows and not others, as once, few, many or a class when expanded.

V gene: TRBV14; D gene: NA; clone size: NA; J gene: TRBJ1-1; CDR3 DNA: TGTGCCAGCAGCCAAGGAAACAGGGACACTGAAGCTTTCTTT; CDR3 protein: CASSQGNRDTEAFF
V gene: TRBV3-1/TRBV3-2; D gene: TRBD2; clone size: NA; J gene: TRBJ2-1; CDR3 DNA: TGTGCCAGCAGCTCCGGACTAGCGGGTACCTACAATGAGCAGTTCTTC; CDR3 protein: CASSSGLAGTYNEQFF
V gene: TRBV27; D gene: TRBD2; clone size: NA; J gene: TRBJ2-5; CDR3 DNA: TGTGCCAGCAGCCGGGGGGAGAAACGTGGCGGGGAGACCCAGTACTTC; CDR3 protein: CASSRGEKRGGETQYF
V gene: TRBV2; D gene: TRBD1; clone size: NA; J gene: TRBJ2-7; CDR3 DNA: TGTGCCAGCAGGCTGACAGGGAGCTCCTACGAGCAGTACTTC; CDR3 protein: CASRLTGSSYEQYF
V gene: TRBV6-1; D gene: NA; clone size: NA; J gene: TRBJ2-7; CDR3 DNA: TGTGCCAGCAGTGAAAACACTGGGTGGGTTTCCTACGAGCAGTACTTC; CDR3 protein: CASSENTGWVSYEQYF
V gene: TRBV18; D gene: NA; clone size: NA; J gene: TRBJ1-3; CDR3 DNA: TGTGCCAGCTCACCACGTCGCGCCACTGGAAACACCATATATTTT; CDR3 protein: CASSPRRATGNTIYF
V gene: TRBV6-1; D gene: TRBD1; clone size: NA; J gene: TRBJ1-2; CDR3 DNA: TGTGCCAGCAGTGAAGCGCTATTAGGGGGCCGAAACTATGGCTACACCTTC; CDR3 protein: CASSEALLGGRNYGYTF
V gene: TRBV20-1; D gene: NA; clone size: NA; J gene: TRBJ2-1; CDR3 DNA: TGCAGTGCTAGTGCTACTCAGCGGTACAATGAGCAGTTCTTC; CDR3 protein: CSASATQRYNEQFF
V gene: TRBV15; D gene: NA; clone size: NA; J gene: TRBJ1-4; CDR3 DNA: TGTGCCACCAGCAGCGCCCGGGGGGTGAATGAAAAACTGTTTTTT; CDR3 protein: CATSSARGVNEKLFF
V gene: TRBV24-1; D gene: NA; clone size: NA; J gene: TRBJ2-3; CDR3 DNA: TGTGCCACCAGTGATGAACCGGGACCCACAGATACGCAGTATTTT; CDR3 protein: CATSDEPGPTDTQYF
V gene: TRBV5-5; D gene: NA; clone size: NA; J gene: TRBJ2-2; CDR3 DNA: TGTGCCAGCAGGGGGGGAGCGGTCAACACCGGGGAGCTGTTTTTT; CDR3 protein: CASRGGAVNTGELFF
V gene: TRBV3-1/TRBV3-2; D gene: NA; clone size: NA; J gene: TRBJ2-7; CDR3 DNA: TGTGCCAGCAGCCCCCGACTAGGTTCGGCCTACGAGCAGTACTTC; CDR3 protein: CASSPRLGSAYEQYF
V gene: TRBV4-1; D gene: NA; clone size: NA; J gene: TRBJ1-5; CDR3 DNA: TGCGCCAGCAGCCCACACCGAAGGGGGAGAGGGAATCAGCCCCAGCATTTT; CDR3 protein: CASSPHRRGRGNQPQHF
V gene: TRBV27; D gene: NA; clone size: NA; J gene: TRBJ2-7; CDR3 DNA: TGTGCCAGCCAGCCTCGGCCGCAGGGGACCTACGAGCAGTACTTC; CDR3 protein: CASQPRPQGTYEQYF
V gene: TRBV6-1; D gene: NA; clone size: NA; J gene: TRBJ2-7; CDR3 DNA: TGTGCCAGCAGTGAAGCCGGAGGTCTTCCGTCCTACGAGCAGTACTTC; CDR3 protein: CASSEAGGLPSYEQYF
V gene: TRBV4-1; D gene: NA; clone size: NA; J gene: TRBJ2-2; CDR3 DNA: TGCGCCAGCAGCCAAGAAGTAGGGATGAACACCGGGGAGCTGTTTTTT; CDR3 protein: CASSQEVGMNTGELFF
V gene: TRBV11-3; D gene: NA; clone size: NA; J gene: TRBJ2-2; CDR3 DNA: TGTGCCAGCAGCTTAAGGTCCGGGGCCGGGGAGCTGTTTTTT; CDR3 protein: CASSLRSGAGELFF
V gene: TRBV5-1; D gene: TRBD1; clone size: NA; J gene: TRBJ1-1; CDR3 DNA: TGCGCCAGCAGCTCCGACAGGGGGCAAACTGAAGCTTTCTTT; CDR3 protein: CASSSDRGQTEAFF
V gene: TRBV15; D gene: NA; clone size: NA; J gene: TRBJ1-2; CDR3 DNA: TGTGCCACCAGCAGAGATCGGGTCCCTAACTATGGCTACACCTTC; CDR3 protein: CATSRDRVPNYGYTF
V gene: TRBV3-1/TRBV3-2; D gene: NA; clone size: NA; J gene: TRBJ2-2; CDR3 DNA: TGTGCCAGCAGCCAAGATTCCCCAGGCCCCGCGAACACCGGGGAGCTGTTTTTT; CDR3 protein: CASSQDSPGPANTGELFF
V gene: TRBV10-1; D gene: TRBD1; clone size: NA; J gene: TRBJ1-6; CDR3 DNA: TGCGCCAGCACCTTTAACCCTCCGGGACAGGGTGAGAATAATTCACCCCTCCACTTT; CDR3 protein: CASTFNPPGQGENNSPLHF
V gene: TRBV25-1; D gene: NA; clone size: NA; J gene: TRBJ2-7; CDR3 DNA: TGTGCCAGCGGCAACCCAGGGAGTTCCTACGAGCAGTACTTC; CDR3 protein: CASGNPGSSYEQYF
V gene: TRBV29-1; D gene: TRBD1; clone size: NA; J gene: TRBJ2-3; CDR3 DNA: TGCAGCGTTGATAAGCCACAGGGGACAGATACGCAGTATTTT; CDR3 protein: CSVDKPQGTDTQYF
V gene: TRBV30; D gene: NA; clone size: NA; J gene: TRBJ2-2; CDR3 DNA: TGTGCCTGGATGGGGGGCCTAGGGGGTCCCGGGGAGCTGTTTTTT; CDR3 protein: CAWMGGLGGPGELFF
V gene: TRBV28; D gene: TRBD1; clone size: once; J gene: TRBJ2-7; CDR3 DNA: TGTGCCAGCAGCATTGGACAGGGAGGAACCTACGAGCAGTACTTC; CDR3 protein: CASSIGQGGTYEQYF
V gene: TRBV28; D gene: TRBD2; clone size: NA; J gene: TRBJ2-5; CDR3 DNA: TGTGCCAGCAGTTCCCTCACCAACCGACTAGCGGGAGAGACCCAGTACTTC; CDR3 protein: CASSSLTNRLAGETQYF
V gene: TRBV29-1; D gene: TRBD1; clone size: few; J gene: TRBJ2-1; CDR3 DNA: TGCAGCGTTGATGGTGTGACCGGGGACAGGGGAAGTGGCAATGAGCAGTTCTTC; CDR3 protein: CSVDGVTGDRGSGNEQFF
V gene: TRBV4-2; D gene: TRBD2; clone size: NA; J gene: TRBJ2-3; CDR3 DNA: TGTGCCAGCAGCCAAGACCGAGCGGGGGCCCGCGATACGCAGTATTTT; CDR3 protein: CASSQDRAGARDTQYF
V gene: TRBV14; D gene: NA; clone size: few; J gene: TRBJ2-2; CDR3 DNA: TGTGCCAGCAGCCTAACCAGTAACACCGGGGAGCTGTTTTTT; CDR3 protein: CASSLTSNTGELFF
V gene: TRBV2; D gene: NA; clone size: NA; J gene: TRBJ1-2; CDR3 DNA: TGTGCCAGCAGAGGCGATGGGACATACTATGGCTACACCTTC; CDR3 protein: CASRGDGTYYGYTF
V gene: TRBV5-5; D gene: NA; clone size: large; J gene: TRBJ2-2; CDR3 DNA: TGTGCCAGCAGCTTTGGGGGAGGGAACACCGGGGAGCTGTTTTTT; CDR3 protein: CASSFGGGNTGELFF
V gene: TRBV2; D gene: NA; clone size: NA; J gene: TRBJ2-7; CDR3 DNA: TGTGCCAGCAGGGTACAATACGAGCAGTACTTC; CDR3 protein: CASRVQYEQYF
V gene: TRBV6-5; D gene: NA; clone size: NA; J gene: TRBJ1-1; CDR3 DNA: TGTGCCAGCAAGGAGGGAGTTTGGACTGAAGCTTTCTTT; CDR3 protein: CASKEGVWTEAFF
V gene: TRBV28; D gene: TRBD1; clone size: NA; J gene: TRBJ2-7; CDR3 DNA: TGTGCCAGCAGTCCGGGGACAGGGCGCAACGAGCAGTACTTC; CDR3 protein: CASSPGTGRNEQYF
V gene: TRBV28; D gene: NA; clone size: NA; J gene: TRBJ1-5; CDR3 DNA: TGTGCAAGCAGGGTATATAGCAATCAGCCCCAGCATTTT; CDR3 protein: CASRVYSNQPQHF
V gene: TRBV10-2; D gene: TRBD1; clone size: NA; J gene: TRBJ2-7; CDR3 DNA: TGCGCCAGCAGTGAGGTTAACAGGGGAACCTACGAGCAGTACTTC; CDR3 protein: CASSEVNRGTYEQYF
V gene: TRBV3-1/TRBV3-2; D gene: NA; clone size: NA; J gene: TRBJ1-1; CDR3 DNA: TGTGCCAGCAGCCAAGACAGGGCTGGGGGAGCTTTCTTT; CDR3 protein: CASSQDRAGGAFF
V gene: TRBV9; D gene: NA; clone size: few; J gene: TRBJ1-2; CDR3 DNA: TGTGCCAGCAGCGTAGAGGATTATCCCCACTATGGCTACACCTTC; CDR3 protein: CASSVEDYPHYGYTF
V gene: TRBV5-6; D gene: TRBD2; clone size: NA; J gene: TRBJ2-3; CDR3 DNA: TGTGCCAGCAGCTTAACGGGAGGCGGGGGAGATACGCAGTATTTT; CDR3 protein: CASSLTGGGGDTQYF
V gene: TRBV2; D gene: NA; clone size: NA; J gene: TRBJ2-1; CDR3 DNA: TGTGCCAGCAGTGTTCAGTTTGGGGCAGGGGTGGGCAATGAGCAGTTCTTC; CDR3 protein: CASSVQFGAGVGNEQFF
V gene: TRBV9; D gene: TRBD1; clone size: NA; J gene: TRBJ1-6; CDR3 DNA: TGTGCCAGCAGCGTAGACCCTCAGGGGGCGGTTTATTCACCCCTCCACTTT; CDR3 protein: CASSVDPQGAVYSPLHF
V gene: TRBV5-1; D gene: NA; clone size: NA; J gene: TRBJ2-2; CDR3 DNA: TGCGCCAGCAGCTTGGCGAGGGGCGCGTACACCGGGGAGCTGTTTTTT; CDR3 protein: CASSLARGAYTGELFF
V gene: TRBV9; D gene: NA; clone size: NA; J gene: TRBJ2-3; CDR3 DNA: TGTGCCAGCAGAGCACACGGGGGCAGCACAGATACGCAGTATTTT; CDR3 protein: CASRAHGGSTDTQYF
V gene: TRBV7-9; D gene: NA; clone size: NA; J gene: TRBJ2-1; CDR3 DNA: TGTGCCAGCAGCTCCCTACCTCAGGATGGTGAGCAGTTCTTC; CDR3 protein: CASSSLPQDGEQFF
V gene: TRBV9; D gene: TRBD2; clone size: NA; J gene: TRBJ2-3; CDR3 DNA: TGTGCCAGCAGCCCCCGGGGGGTCGGCGATACGCAGTATTTT; CDR3 protein: CASSPRGVGDTQYF
V gene: TRBV7-3; D gene: NA; clone size: NA; J gene: TRBJ2-1; CDR3 DNA: TGTGCCAGCAGCTTAAACGGCAGGGGAATCAATGAGCAGTTCTTC; CDR3 protein: CASSLNGRGINEQFF
V gene: TRBV6-1; D gene: NA; clone size: NA; J gene: TRBJ1-3; CDR3 DNA: TGTGCCAGCAGTGAAGTGGGAGGAGGGCCGGGAAACACCATATATTTT; CDR3 protein: CASSEVGGGPGNTIYF
V gene: TRBV6-5; D gene: NA; clone size: NA; J gene: TRBJ2-5; CDR3 DNA: TGTGCCAGCAGTTATTACAGGGCACAAGAGACCCAGTACTTC; CDR3 protein: CASSYYRAQETQYF
V gene: TRBV28; D gene: TRBD1; clone size: NA; J gene: TRBJ2-6; CDR3 DNA: TGTGCCAGCAGACCCACGACAGGGATCGGTGGGGCCAACGTCCTGACTTTC; CDR3 protein: CASRPTTGIGGANVLTF
V gene: TRBV15; D gene: TRBD2; clone size: NA; J gene: TRBJ2-1; CDR3 DNA: TGTGCCACCTCTGGGACTAGCGGGGGGTACAATGAGCAGTTCTTC; CDR3 protein: CATSGTSGGYNEQFF
V gene: TRBV7-9; D gene: NA; clone size: once; J gene: TRBJ1-2; CDR3 DNA: TGTGCCAGCAGCTTAGAGGGTTATGATGGCTACACCTTC; CDR3 protein: CASSLEGYDGYTF
V gene: TRBV5-1; D gene: TRBD2; clone size: NA; J gene: TRBJ2-5; CDR3 DNA: TGCGCCAGCAGCTTGATGGCCGGGGGGGGCCTTGGAGAGACCCAGTACTTC; CDR3 protein: CASSLMAGGGLGETQYF
V gene: TRBV27; D gene: TRBD1; clone size: NA; J gene: TRBJ2-7; CDR3 DNA: TGTGCCAGCAGTTTCGGGACAGGGGGCTACGAGCAGTACTTC; CDR3 protein: CASSFGTGGYEQYF
V gene: TRBV7-7; D gene: NA; clone size: once; J gene: TRBJ2-3; CDR3 DNA: TGTGCTAGCAGCTTAGCGGCAGGGGGGGCAGATACGCAGTATTTT; CDR3 protein: CASSLAAGGADTQYF
V gene: TRBV10-3; D gene: TRBD1; clone size: NA; J gene: TRBJ1-2; CDR3 DNA: TGTGCCATCAGTGAGCCTGGACAGGGGGCTTACTATGGCTACACCTTC; CDR3 protein: CAISEPGQGAYYGYTF
V gene: TRBV2; D gene: TRBD1; clone size: NA; J gene: TRBJ2-7; CDR3 DNA: TGTGCCAGCAGTGGGGGACAGGTTGCTCCGGGCGAGCAGTACTTC; CDR3 protein: CASSGGQVAPGEQYF
V gene: TRBV29-1; D gene: NA; clone size: NA; J gene: TRBJ1-3; CDR3 DNA: TGCAGCGTTGGTTTTGGTACTGGAAACACCATATATTTT; CDR3 protein: CSVGFGTGNTIYF